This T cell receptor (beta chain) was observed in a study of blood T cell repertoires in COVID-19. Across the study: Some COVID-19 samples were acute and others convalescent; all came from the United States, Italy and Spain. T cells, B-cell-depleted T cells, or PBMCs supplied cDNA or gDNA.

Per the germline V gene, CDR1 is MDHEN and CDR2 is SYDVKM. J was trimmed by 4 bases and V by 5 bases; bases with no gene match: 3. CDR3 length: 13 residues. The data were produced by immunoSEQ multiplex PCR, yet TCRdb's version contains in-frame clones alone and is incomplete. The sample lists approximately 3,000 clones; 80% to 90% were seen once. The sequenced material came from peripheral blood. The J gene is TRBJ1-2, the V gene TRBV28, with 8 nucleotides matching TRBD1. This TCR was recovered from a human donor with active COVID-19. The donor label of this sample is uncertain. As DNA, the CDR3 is TGTGCCAGCAGTCCCGGACAGGGCTATGGCTACACCTTC. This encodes CASSPGQGYGYTF.